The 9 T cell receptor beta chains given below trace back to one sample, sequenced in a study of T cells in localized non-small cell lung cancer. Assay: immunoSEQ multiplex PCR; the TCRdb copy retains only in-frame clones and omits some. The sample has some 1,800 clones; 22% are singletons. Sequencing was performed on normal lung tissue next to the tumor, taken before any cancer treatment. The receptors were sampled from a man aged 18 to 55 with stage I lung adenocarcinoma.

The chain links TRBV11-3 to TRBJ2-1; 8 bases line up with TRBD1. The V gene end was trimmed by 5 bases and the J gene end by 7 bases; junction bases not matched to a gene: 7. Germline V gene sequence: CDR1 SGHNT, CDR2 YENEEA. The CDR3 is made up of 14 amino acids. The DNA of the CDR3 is TGTGCCAGCAGCGAAAACAGGGGGGTTAATGAGCAGTTCTTC. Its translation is CASSENRGVNEQFF.

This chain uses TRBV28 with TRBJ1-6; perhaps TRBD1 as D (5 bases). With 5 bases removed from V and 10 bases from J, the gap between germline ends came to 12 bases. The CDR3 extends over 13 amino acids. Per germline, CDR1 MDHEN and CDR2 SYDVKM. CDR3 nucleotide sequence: TGTGCCAGCAGTAGGGACTCAGGATCACCCCTCCACTTT. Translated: CASSRDSGSPLHF. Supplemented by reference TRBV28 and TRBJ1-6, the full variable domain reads DVKVTQSSRYLVKRTGEKVFLECVQDMDHENMFWYRQDPGLGLRLIYFSYDVKMKEKGDIPEGYSVSREKKERFSLILESASTNQTSMYLCASSRDSGSPLHFGNGTRLTVT.

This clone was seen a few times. Here the CDR3 reads CASSLGTGGWEKLFF. The CDR3, as DNA: TGTGCCAGCAGCTTAGGGACAGGGGGGTGGGAAAAACTGTTTTTT. The chain combines TRBV11-3 with TRBJ1-4; 10 bases align to TRBD1. Germline assignment: CDR1 SGHNT and CDR2 YENEEA. Germline trimming cut 1 base from V and 8 bases from J; bases unmatched to any gene: 4. The CDR3 consists of 15 residues.

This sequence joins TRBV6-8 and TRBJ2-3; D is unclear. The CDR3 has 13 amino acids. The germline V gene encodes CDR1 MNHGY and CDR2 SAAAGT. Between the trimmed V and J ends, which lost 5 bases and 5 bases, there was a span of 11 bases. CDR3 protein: CASSLRTGDTQYF. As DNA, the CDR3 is TGTGCCAGCAGTCTTCGTACGGGAGATACGCAGTATTTT.

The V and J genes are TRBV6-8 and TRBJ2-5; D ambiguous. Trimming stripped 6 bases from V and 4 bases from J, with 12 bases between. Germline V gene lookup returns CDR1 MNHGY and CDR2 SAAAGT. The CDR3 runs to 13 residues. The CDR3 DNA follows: TGTGCCAGCAGCCGAGAGGCAGGAGAGACCCAGTACTTC. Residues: CASSREAGETQYF.

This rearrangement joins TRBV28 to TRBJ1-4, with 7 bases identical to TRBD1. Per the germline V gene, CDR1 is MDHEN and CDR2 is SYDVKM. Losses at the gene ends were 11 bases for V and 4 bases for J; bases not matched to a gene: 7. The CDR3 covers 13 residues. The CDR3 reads CASQRDSNEKLFF. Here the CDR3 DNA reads TGTGCCTCCCAAAGGGACAGTAATGAAAAACTGTTTTTT.

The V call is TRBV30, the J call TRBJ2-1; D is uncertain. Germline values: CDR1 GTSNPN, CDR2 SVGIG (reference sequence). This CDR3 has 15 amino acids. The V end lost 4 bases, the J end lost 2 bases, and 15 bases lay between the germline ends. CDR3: CAWKVFVDTYNEQFF. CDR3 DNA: TGTGCCTGGAAAGTCTTTGTGGATACCTACAATGAGCAGTTCTTC.

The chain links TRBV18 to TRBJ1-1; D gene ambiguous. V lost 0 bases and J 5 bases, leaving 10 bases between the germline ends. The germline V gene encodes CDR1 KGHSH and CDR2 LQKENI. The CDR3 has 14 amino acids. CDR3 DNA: TGTGCCAGCTCACCACCGGCGTCGCGAACTGAAGCTTTCTTT. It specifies CASSPPASRTEAFF.

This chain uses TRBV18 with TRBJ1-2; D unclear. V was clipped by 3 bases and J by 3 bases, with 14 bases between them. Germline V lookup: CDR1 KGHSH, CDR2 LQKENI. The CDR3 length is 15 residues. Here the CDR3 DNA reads TGTGCCAGCTCACCCCTGGAAGGAGTAGACTATGGCTACACCTTC. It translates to CASSPLEGVDYGYTF.